The clone carrying this T cell receptor (beta chain) has ten or more counts. Its antigen is currently unknown. This sample is drawn from a study of identical twins. Unique molecular identifiers were in the cDNA, with template-switch universal primer binding. TCRdb re-derived calls from the 5' RACE reads in MiXCR, one entry per CDR3 protein. The sample gives about 530,000 distinct CDR3 sequences, roughly 15% of which show up once; roughly 0.44% is in the top ten. Germline assignment: CDR1 SGHRS and CDR2 YFSETQ. CDR3 length: 15 amino acids. After removal of 4 bases from V and 2 bases from J, the junction contained 3 bases not matched to a gene. Notes on the study in general: Researchers caution that invariant MAIT and iNKT cells could partly confound zero-insertion analyses. For cord blood, abundant beta clonotypes had fewer insertions, unlike memory repertoires, which showed none.

These data also featured in a second study, about yellow fever vaccine responses in identical twins. According to that study: Twins' vaccine T cell response reportedly seemed partly convergent, partly personalized.

This sequence joins TRBV5-1 and TRBJ2-3; 11 bases line up with TRBD2. The sequencing input was CD4+ T cells sorted from blood. This sequence was found in a woman under 30 in good health. CDR3 sequence (DNA): TGCGCCAGCAGCATGACTAGCGGGGACACAGATACGCAGTATTTT. This gives the protein CASSMTSGDTDTQYF.